A selection of T cell receptor beta chains follows, all from one sample in a study of shared clonotypes between healthy human individuals. The table came from immunoSEQ multiplex PCR; TCRdb's copy has only in-frame clones and leaves some out. The data show a few million clones, around 93% seen once. The sequencing input was naive CD8+ T cells from PBMCs. These receptors were obtained from a man younger than 35 in good health. Some clones in this sample may be carry-over from other donors' samples. Each CDR3 is given without its conserved first and last residue.

>TRBJ2-1|TRBV7-3
ASSPTTRGEQF
>TRBJ2-7|TRBV14
ASSQEGTSGFYEQY
>TRBJ2-3|TRBV7-9
ASSSSKAGGADTQY
>TRBJ2-1|TRBV28
ASRAPGLAANEQF
>TRBJ2-1|TRBV15
ATSRGSGSNEQF
>TRBJ2-5|TRBV7-9
ASTLTAGWETQY
>TRBJ2-1|TRBV5-6
ASSSTSGTYNEQF
>TRBJ2-3|TRBV9
ASSAPRDLYSTDTQY
>TRBJ2-5|TRBV28
ASSWGQDVQETQY
>TRBJ1-1|TRBV28
ASSFTTGDTEAF
>TRBJ2-2|TRBV11-3
ASSLDWTRNTGELF
>TRBJ2-5|TRBV7-8
ASSGTGKAGGETQY
>TRBJ1-2|TRBV4-1
ASSQQGQGYT
>TRBJ1-2|TRBV5-1
ASSSDDSSYGYT
>TRBJ1-1|TRBV21-1
ASSKVGENTEAF
>TRBJ1-2|TRBV19
ASSTPGQGASGYT
>TRBJ2-7|TRBV4-3
ASSQRTGGRYEQY
>TRBJ2-4|TRBV7-9
ASSLWGLQEKNIQY
>TRBJ1-1|TRBV28
ASTYGTNTEAF
>TRBJ2-4|TRBV27
ASSLEAPGFGTKNIQY
>TRBJ1-1|TRBV4-1
ASSPQVLPNTEAF
>TRBJ2-5|TRBV25-1
ASSLTGNWQETQY
>TRBJ1-2|TRBV27
ASSFLDSATGWDGYT
>TRBJ2-7|TRBV2
ASSTTHSLSYEQY
>TRBJ1-2|TRBV9
ASSDPNGYT
>TRBJ2-7|TRBV6-5
ASSPTESYEQY
>TRBJ1-2|TRBV14
ASSHRQPFRYGYT
>TRBJ1-1|TRBV21-1
ASSPRFRDRGNTEAF
>TRBJ2-7|TRBV7-9
ASSRGRGQTYEQY
>TRBJ1-4|TRBV5-1
ASSLGYRGVATNEKLF
>TRBJ2-7|TRBV28
ASSPLDHSYEQY
>TRBJ2-7|TRBV6-6
ASSPRVTTTYEQY